Reported below is one TCR beta chain. What it binds is unknown. These data originate in a study of PD-1 blockade in mismatch repair-deficient tumors. Study as a whole: Enrolled about 2013-2016, patients had progressing, pretreated mismatch repair-deficient cancers of around twelve types.

Every patient had mismatch repair deficiency by PCR or immunohistochemistry. TCR sequencing covered a few patients who responded to pembrolizumab. Method: immunoSEQ multiplex PCR; TCRdb's copy keeps in-frame clones and lacks some. Among around 25,000 clones listed, 65% to 85% were seen once. The trim removed 5 bases at V and 1 base at J, leaving 5 bases unmatched. This CDR3 contains 15 residues. Germline loops: CDR1 SNHLY, CDR2 FYNNEI. Findings of the study overall: Rapid post-treatment expansion, then contraction, generally preceding radiologic response, marked tumor-resident clones.

The rearrangement joins TRBV2 to TRBJ1-5; TRBD1 matches 7 bases. Sequences were derived from peripheral blood, sampled 12 weeks after starting pembrolizumab. This TCR was recovered from an adult with mismatch repair-deficient cancer. The CDR3: CASSWTGSSNQPQHF. The CDR3 coding sequence is TGTGCCAGCAGTTGGACAGGTTCGAGCAATCAGCCCCAGCATTTT.